This entry describes one TCR beta chain. Selected positively for CCR7 and CD45RO-negative, naive CD8 cells excluded terminally differentiated effector memory CD45RA+ cells. Profiled with immunoSEQ multiplex PCR; TCRdb holds only in-frame clones, not every one. The table lists roughly 1,800,000 clones, over 85% of them singletons. The source of the sample is a study of shared clonotypes between healthy human individuals. The CDR3 consists of 20 residues. CDR1 is SNHLY and CDR2 is FYNNEI in the germline V gene. V was clipped by 1 base and J by 4 bases; unmatched bases: 18. The V call is TRBV2, the J call TRBJ2-1; 8 bases line up with TRBD2. The clonotype originates from a man aged 18 to 35 in good health. The material sequenced was naive CD8+ T cells sorted from blood. The CDR3 spells CASSEDRSGSGIIFYNEQFF. The DNA of the CDR3 is TGTGCCAGCAGTGAAGATCGGTCCGGTAGCGGGATTATCTTTTACAATGAGCAGTTCTTC.